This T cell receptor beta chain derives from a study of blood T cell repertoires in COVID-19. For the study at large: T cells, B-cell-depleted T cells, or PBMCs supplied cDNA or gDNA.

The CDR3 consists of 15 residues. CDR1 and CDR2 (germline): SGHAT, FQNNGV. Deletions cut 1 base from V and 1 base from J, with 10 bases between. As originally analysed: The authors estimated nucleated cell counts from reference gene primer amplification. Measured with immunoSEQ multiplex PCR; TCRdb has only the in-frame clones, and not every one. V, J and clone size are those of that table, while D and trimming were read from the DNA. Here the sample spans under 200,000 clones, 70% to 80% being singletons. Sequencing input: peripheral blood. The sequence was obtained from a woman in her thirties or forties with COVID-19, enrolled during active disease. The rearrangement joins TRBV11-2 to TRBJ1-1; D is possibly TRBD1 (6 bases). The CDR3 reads CASSLGGGGNTEAFF. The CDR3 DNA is TGTGCCAGCAGCTTAGGAGGGGGGGGGAACACTGAAGCTTTCTTT.